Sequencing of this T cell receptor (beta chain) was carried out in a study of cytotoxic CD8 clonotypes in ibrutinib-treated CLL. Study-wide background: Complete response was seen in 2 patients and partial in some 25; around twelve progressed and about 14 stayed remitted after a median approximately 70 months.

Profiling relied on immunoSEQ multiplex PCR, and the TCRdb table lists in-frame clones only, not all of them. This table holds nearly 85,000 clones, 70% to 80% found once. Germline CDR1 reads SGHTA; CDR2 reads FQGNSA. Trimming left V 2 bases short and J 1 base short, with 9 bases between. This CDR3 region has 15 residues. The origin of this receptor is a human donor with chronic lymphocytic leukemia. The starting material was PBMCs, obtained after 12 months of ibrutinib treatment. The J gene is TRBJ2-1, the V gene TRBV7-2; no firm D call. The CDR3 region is CASSLWGLSYNEQFF. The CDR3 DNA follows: TGTGCCAGCAGCTTATGGGGTCTTTCCTACAATGAGCAGTTCTTC.